This T cell receptor beta chain emerged from a study of blood T cell repertoires in COVID-19. Source study methods: Reference gene primer amplification gave estimated nucleated cell counts. The method was immunoSEQ multiplex PCR; TCRdb's version includes in-frame clones alone and lacks a portion of them. From that table come the V and J calls and clone size; the DNA was used to work out D and trimming. The sample carries over 200,000 clones, more than 85% recorded once. Per the germline V gene, CDR1 is SQVTM and CDR2 is ANQGSEA. Trimming stripped 2 bases from V and 1 base from J, with 15 bases between. The CDR3 is 15 residues long. Clinical histories supplied by participants themselves formed the basis of cohort assignment.

This sequence was found in a man aged 40-55 years who had recovered from COVID-19. The V call is TRBV29-1, the J call TRBJ2-7, with D possibly TRBD2 on 5 matching bases. The specimen was PBMCs or T cells enriched from blood (not recorded which). The CDR3 region is CSVEKGRGGSYEQYF. The CDR3 DNA is TGCAGCGTTGAAAAGGGTCGGGGTGGGTCCTACGAGCAGTACTTC.